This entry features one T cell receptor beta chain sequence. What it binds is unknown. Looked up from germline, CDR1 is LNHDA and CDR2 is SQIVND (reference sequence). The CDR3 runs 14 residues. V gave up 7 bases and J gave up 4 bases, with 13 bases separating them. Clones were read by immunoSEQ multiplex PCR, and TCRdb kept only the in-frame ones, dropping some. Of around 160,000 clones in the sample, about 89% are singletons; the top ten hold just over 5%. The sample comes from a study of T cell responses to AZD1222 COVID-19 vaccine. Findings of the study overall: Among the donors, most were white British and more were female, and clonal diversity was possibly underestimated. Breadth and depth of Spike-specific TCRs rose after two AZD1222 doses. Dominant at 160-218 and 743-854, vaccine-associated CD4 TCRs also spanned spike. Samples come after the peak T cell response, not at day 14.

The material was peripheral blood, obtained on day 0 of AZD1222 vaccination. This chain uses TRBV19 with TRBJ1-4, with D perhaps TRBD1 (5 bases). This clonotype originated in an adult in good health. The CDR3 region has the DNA TGTGCCAGTACGAGAGGGGCGAATAATGAAAAACTGTTTTTT. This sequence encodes CASTRGANNEKLFF.